Given below is one T cell receptor beta chain in context. Patients were uniformly node-negative by CT and PET/CT and had received no prior chemotherapy or radiotherapy, with no other malignancies. This sample is part of a study of prognosis after radiotherapy for stage I lung cancer. Genomic DNA served as the source from which two-round multiplex PCR generated TCR beta CDR3 amplicons. For every TRBV and TRBJ gene, a specific primer was used in first-round PCR. TCRdb passed the multiplex PCR reads through MiXCR, listing each CDR3 protein once. The sample lists approximately 31,000 distinct CDR3 sequences; around 48% were seen once. The CDR3 consists of 15 residues. The trim removed 8 bases at V and 7 bases at J, leaving 8 bases unmatched. Per the germline V gene, CDR1 is SGHVS and CDR2 is FQNEAQ.

The genes are TRBV7-8 and TRBJ2-1; 13 positions match TRBD2. Sample: PBMCs, taken before or after stereotactic body radiation therapy (not recorded which). The sequence came from a donor aged 50 or older with non-small cell lung cancer. CDR3 sequence (DNA): TGTGCCAGCTGCACTAGCGGGGGGGCCTTGAATGAGCAGTTCTTC. The encoded protein is CASCTSGGALNEQFF.